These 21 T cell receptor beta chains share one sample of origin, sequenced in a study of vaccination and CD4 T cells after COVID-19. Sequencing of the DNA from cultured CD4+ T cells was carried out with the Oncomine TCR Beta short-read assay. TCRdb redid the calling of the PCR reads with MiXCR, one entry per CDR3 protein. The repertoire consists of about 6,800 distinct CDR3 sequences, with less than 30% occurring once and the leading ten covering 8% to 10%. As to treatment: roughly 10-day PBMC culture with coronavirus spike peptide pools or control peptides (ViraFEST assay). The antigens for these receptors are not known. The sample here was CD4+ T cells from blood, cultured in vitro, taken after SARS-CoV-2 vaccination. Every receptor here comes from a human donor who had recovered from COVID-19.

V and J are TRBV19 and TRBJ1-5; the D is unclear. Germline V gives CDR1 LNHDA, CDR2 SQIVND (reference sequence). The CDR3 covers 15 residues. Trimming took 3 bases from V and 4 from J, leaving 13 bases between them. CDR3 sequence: CASSIGILGNQPQHF. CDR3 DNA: TGTGCCAGTAGTATCGGGATCCTTGGGAATCAGCCCCAGCATTTT.

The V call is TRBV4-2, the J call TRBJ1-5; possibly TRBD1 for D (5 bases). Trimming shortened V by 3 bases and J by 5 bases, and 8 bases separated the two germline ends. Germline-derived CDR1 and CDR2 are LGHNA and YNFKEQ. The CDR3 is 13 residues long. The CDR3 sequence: CASSQGGDQPQHF. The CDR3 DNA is TGTGCCAGCAGCCAGGGGGGGGATCAGCCCCAGCATTTT.

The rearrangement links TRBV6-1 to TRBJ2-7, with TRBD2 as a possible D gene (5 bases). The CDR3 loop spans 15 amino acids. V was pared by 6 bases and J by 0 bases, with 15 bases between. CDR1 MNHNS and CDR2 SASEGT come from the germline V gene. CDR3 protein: CASRTGSGVSYEQYF. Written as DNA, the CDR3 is TGTGCCAGCAGGACCGGGTCCGGGGTCTCCTACGAGCAGTACTTC.

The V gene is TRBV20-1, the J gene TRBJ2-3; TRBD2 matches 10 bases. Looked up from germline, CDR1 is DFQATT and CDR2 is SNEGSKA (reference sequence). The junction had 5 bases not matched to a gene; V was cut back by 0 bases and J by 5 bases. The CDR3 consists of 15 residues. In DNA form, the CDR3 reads TGCAGTGCTAGAGAAAGCGGGAGGGAGGTAGATACGCAGTATTTT. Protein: CSARESGREVDTQYF.

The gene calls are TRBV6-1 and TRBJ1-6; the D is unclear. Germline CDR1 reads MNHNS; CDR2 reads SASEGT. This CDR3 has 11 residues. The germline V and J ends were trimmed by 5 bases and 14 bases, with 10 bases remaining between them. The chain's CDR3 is CASSTGDTLHF. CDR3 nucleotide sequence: TGTGCCAGCAGTACGGGAGACACCCTCCACTTT.

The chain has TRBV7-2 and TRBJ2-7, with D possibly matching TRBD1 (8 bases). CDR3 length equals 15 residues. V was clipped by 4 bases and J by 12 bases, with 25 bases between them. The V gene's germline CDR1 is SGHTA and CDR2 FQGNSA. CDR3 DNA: TGTGCCAGCAGCTCTAAACAGGGGGGGATTTCTATGGCGTACTTC. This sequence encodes CASSSKQGGISMAYF.

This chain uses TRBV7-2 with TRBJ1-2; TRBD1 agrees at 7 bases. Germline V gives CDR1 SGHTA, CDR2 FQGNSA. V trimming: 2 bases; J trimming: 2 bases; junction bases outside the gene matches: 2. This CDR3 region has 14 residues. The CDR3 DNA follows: TGTGCCAGCAGCTTAACGGGACAGAACTATGGCTACACCTTC. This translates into CASSLTGQNYGYTF.

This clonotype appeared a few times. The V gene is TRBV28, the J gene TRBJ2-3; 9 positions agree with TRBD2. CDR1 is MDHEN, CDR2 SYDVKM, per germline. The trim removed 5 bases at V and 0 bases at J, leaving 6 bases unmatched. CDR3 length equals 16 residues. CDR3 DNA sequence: TGTGCCAGCAGTCCACATAGCGGGGGTAGCACAGATACGCAGTATTTT. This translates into CASSPHSGGSTDTQYF. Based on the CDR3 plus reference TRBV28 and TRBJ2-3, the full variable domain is DVKVTQSSRYLVKRTGEKVFLECVQDMDHENMFWYRQDPGLGLRLIYFSYDVKMKEKGDIPEGYSVSREKKERFSLILESASTNQTSMYLCASSPHSGGSTDTQYFGPGTRLTVL.

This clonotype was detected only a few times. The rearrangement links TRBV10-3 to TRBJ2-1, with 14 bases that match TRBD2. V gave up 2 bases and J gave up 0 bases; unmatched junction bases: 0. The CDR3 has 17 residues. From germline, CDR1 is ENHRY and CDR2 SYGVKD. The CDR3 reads CAISEGTSGSSYNEQFF. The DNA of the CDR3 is TGTGCCATCAGTGAGGGGACTAGCGGGAGCTCCTACAATGAGCAGTTCTTC.

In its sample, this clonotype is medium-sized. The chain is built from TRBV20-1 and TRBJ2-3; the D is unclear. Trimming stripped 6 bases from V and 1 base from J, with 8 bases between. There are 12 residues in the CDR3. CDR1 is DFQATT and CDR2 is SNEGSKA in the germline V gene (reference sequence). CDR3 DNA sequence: TGCAGTGCGCCAGTCGGCACAGATACGCAGTATTTT. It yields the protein CSAPVGTDTQYF.

CDR3 DNA sequence: TGCAGCGTGGGGGGACAGCTCTTTGTGGGCTACACCTTC. Its translation: CSVGGQLFVGYTF. The chain joins TRBV29-1 to TRBJ1-2; 7 nucleotides align to TRBD1. V lost 6 bases, J lost 8 bases, and 12 bases stayed unmatched. The CDR3 extends over 13 amino acids. Germline CDR1 and CDR2: SQVTM and ANQGSEA.

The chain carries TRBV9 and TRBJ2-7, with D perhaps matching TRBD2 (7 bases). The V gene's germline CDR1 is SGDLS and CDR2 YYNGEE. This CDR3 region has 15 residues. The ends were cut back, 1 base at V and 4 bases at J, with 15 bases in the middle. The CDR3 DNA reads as TGTGCCAGCAGCGTAAGCGTGGGGGGGCGATACGAGCAGTACTTC. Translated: CASSVSVGGRYEQYF.

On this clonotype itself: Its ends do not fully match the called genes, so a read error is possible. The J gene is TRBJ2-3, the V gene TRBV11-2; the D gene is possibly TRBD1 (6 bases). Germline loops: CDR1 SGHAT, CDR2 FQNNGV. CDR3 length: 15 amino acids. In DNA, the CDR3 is TGTGCCAGCAGCCTAGAGGGGAACAGGGCAGATACGCAGTATTTT. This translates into CASSLEGNRADTQYF. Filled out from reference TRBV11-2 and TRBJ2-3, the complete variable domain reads EAGVAQSPRYKIIEKRQSVAFWCNPISGHATLYWYQQILGQGPKLLIQFQNNGVVDDSQLPKDRFSAERLKGVDSTLKIQPAKLEDSAVYLCASSLEGNRADTQYFGPGTRLTVL.

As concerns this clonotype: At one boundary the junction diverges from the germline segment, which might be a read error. The CDR3 DNA is TGTGCCAGCAGTGACAGGGACTCTGGGGCCAACGCCCTGACTTTC. This sequence encodes CASSDRDSGANALTF. The chain recombines TRBV6-4 with TRBJ2-6; the D gene is possibly TRBD2 (6 bases). CDR3 length: 15 residues. Per the germline V gene, CDR1 is MRHNA and CDR2 is SNTAGT.

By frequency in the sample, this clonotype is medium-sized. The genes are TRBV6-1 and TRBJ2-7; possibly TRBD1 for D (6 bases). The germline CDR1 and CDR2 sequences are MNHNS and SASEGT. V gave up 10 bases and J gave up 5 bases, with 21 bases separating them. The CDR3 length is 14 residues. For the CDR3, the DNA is TGTGCCACCCAACAGTATCAGGGGTCCGACGAGCAGTACTTC. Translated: CATQQYQGSDEQYF.

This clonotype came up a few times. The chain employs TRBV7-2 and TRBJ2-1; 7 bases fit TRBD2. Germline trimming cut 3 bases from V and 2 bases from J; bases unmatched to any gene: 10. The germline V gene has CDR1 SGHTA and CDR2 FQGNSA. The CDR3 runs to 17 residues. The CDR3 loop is CASSFPGSGVAYNEQFF. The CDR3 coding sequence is TGTGCCAGCAGCTTCCCAGGAAGCGGGGTCGCCTACAATGAGCAGTTCTTC.

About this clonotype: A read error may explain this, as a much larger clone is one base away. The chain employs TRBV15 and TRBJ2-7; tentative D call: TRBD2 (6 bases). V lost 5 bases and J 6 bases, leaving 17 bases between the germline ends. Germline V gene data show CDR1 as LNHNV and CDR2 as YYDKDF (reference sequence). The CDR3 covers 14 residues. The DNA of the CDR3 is TGTGCCACCAGCCGGCCGGGCGGGGCGTGCGAGCAGTACTTC. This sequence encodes CATSRPGGACEQYF.

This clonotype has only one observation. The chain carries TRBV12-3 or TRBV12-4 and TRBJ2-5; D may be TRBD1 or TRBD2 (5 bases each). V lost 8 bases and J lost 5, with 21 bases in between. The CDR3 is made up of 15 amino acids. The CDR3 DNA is TGTGCCAGCTCGGTAGCCAATGGGGACCGGGAGACCCAGTACTTC. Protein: CASSVANGDRETQYF.

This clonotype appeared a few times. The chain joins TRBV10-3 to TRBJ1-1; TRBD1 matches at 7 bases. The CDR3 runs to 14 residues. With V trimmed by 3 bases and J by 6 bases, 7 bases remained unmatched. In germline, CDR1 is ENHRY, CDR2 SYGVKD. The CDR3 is CAISEGGDRPEAFF. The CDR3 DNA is TGTGCCATCAGTGAAGGGGGCGATCGTCCTGAAGCTTTCTTT.

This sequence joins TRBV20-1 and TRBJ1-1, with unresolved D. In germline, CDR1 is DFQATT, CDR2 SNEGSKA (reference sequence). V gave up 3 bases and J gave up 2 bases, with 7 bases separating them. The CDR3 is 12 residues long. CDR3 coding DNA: TGCAGTGCTAGTACCCAAAACACTGAAGCTTTCTTT. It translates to CSASTQNTEAFF.

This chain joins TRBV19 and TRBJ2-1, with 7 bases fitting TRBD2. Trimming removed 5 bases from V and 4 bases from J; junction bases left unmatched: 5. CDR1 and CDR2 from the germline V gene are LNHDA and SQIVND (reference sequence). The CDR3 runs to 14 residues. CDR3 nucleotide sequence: TGTGCCAGTAGTGTCGGACTAGAGTACAATGAGCAGTTCTTC. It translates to CASSVGLEYNEQFF. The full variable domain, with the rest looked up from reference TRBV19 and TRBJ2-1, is DGGITQSPKYLFRKEGQNVTLSCEQNLNHDAMYWYRQDPGQGLRLIYYSQIVNDFQKGDIAEGYSVSREKKESFPLTVTSAQKNPTAFYLCASSVGLEYNEQFFGPGTRLTVL.